Shown below are 12 T cell receptor beta chains from a single sample sequenced in a study of cytomegalovirus exposure and HLA in healthy donors. The PCR had 60 Vbeta and 13 Jbeta primers. TCRdb's copy holds only in-frame clones and misses some; the assay was immunoSEQ multiplex PCR. The sample has 120,000 or so clones, 75% to 85% seen once. Sequencing was performed on PBMCs. These receptors came from a man aged 25 to 45 in good health and CMV-seropositive.

On this clone: The sample carries other DNA sequences with the same CDR3. The chain uses TRBV30 and TRBJ1-4; 7 bases line up with TRBD1. The CDR3 has 14 amino acids. Germline CDR1 reads GTSNPN; CDR2 reads SVGIG (reference sequence). Trimming took 0 bases from V and 5 from J; bases not matched to a gene: 3. CDR3 DNA: TGTGCCTGGAGTGTCGGGACAGCGAATGAAAAACTGTTTTTT. This encodes CAWSVGTANEKLFF.

This clone was detected only a few times. This chain uses TRBV6-5 with TRBJ2-7; TRBD1 matches 10 bases. The germline V gene encodes CDR1 MNHEY and CDR2 SVGAGI. V shed 2 bases, J shed 7 bases, and the junction held 5 bases outside the gene matches. The CDR3 spans 14 residues. Written as DNA, the CDR3 is TGTGCCAGCAGTTACCGTGGACAGGGGGTTGAGCAGTACTTC. Its protein product is CASSYRGQGVEQYF.

This clone came up once. The V gene is TRBV5-1, the J gene TRBJ2-7; a weak D match, TRBD2 (7 bases). CDR1 is SGHRS and CDR2 is YFSETQ in the germline V gene. Trimming stripped 5 bases from V and 0 bases from J, with 15 bases between. The CDR3 length is 15 residues. CDR3 residues: CASSLGGAPSYEQYF. CDR3 coding DNA: TGCGCCAGCAGTCTGGGGGGGGCTCCCTCCTACGAGCAGTACTTC.

The rearrangement uses TRBV6-1 and TRBJ2-3; D uncertain. Germline CDR1 MNHNS, CDR2 SASEGT. This CDR3 comprises 15 residues. V was pared by 2 bases and J by 0 bases, with 9 bases between. The CDR3 sequence is CASSERPGSTDTQYF. CDR3 DNA sequence: TGTGCCAGCAGTGAACGGCCAGGTAGCACAGATACGCAGTATTTT.

The chain links TRBV7-6 to TRBJ2-6; D is unclear. Looked up from germline, CDR1 is SGHVS and CDR2 is FNYEAQ. CDR3 length: 14 amino acids. V was cut by 1 base and J by 4 bases, with 5 bases left in between. In DNA, the CDR3 is TGTGCCAGCAGCTTAGTGAGCGGGGCCAACGTCCTGACTTTC. This sequence encodes CASSLVSGANVLTF.

The rearrangement links TRBV6-5 to TRBJ2-2, with 7 bases that match TRBD2. Trimming at V came to 4 bases and at J to 4 bases, leaving 6 bases not matched to a gene. The CDR3 has 15 residues. Germline V lookup: CDR1 MNHEY, CDR2 SVGAGI. For the CDR3, the DNA is TGTGCCAGCAGTTGGGGGAGGGGAGGCACCGGGGAGCTGTTTTTT. Amino acid sequence: CASSWGRGGTGELFF.

The chain has TRBV5-1 and TRBJ2-1; no clear D. V was cut by 0 bases and J by 0 bases, with 7 bases left in between. There are 15 residues in the CDR3. Germline V gives CDR1 SGHRS, CDR2 YFSETQ. The CDR3 reads CASSLVASSYNEQFF. The CDR3 DNA reads TGCGCCAGCAGCTTGGTAGCTAGCTCCTACAATGAGCAGTTCTTC.

The gene calls are TRBV5-8 and TRBJ1-1, with TRBD1 as a possible D gene (6 bases). CDR1 and CDR2 (germline): SGHTS, YDEGEE. Deletions cut 2 bases from V and 8 bases from J, with 28 bases between. This CDR3 comprises 18 residues. The CDR3 DNA follows: TGTGCCAGCAGCTTAGGATCCTTTGACAGGCCGAGGGAGCAAGAAGCTTTCTTT. Its translation is CASSLGSFDRPREQEAFF.

The chain joins TRBV7-3 to TRBJ2-7; no reliable D call. The V and J ends lost 2 bases and 8 bases respectively, with 7 bases between them. This CDR3 contains 11 residues. Germline values: CDR1 SGHTA, CDR2 FQGTGA. Written as DNA, the CDR3 is TGTGCCAGCAGCTTAGAGCGTCAGCAGTACTTC. Its translation: CASSLERQQYF.

The chain recombines TRBV2 with TRBJ1-5; perhaps TRBD1 as D (6 bases). This CDR3 is 14 amino acids long. Trimming left V 9 bases short and J 7 bases short, with 19 bases between. Germline V gene lookup returns CDR1 SNHLY and CDR2 FYNNEI. The CDR3 region is CASGAGANGQPQHF. The CDR3 DNA sequence: TGTGCCAGTGGGGCGGGGGCGAATGGCCAGCCCCAGCATTTT.

V and J are TRBV7-8 and TRBJ1-6; TRBD1 agrees at 9 bases. There are 18 residues in the CDR3. In germline, CDR1 is SGHVS, CDR2 FQNEAQ. Losses at the gene ends were 2 bases for V and 8 bases for J; bases not matched to a gene: 13. CDR3 residues: CASSLKLGQGIAYSPLHF. The CDR3 nucleotides are TGTGCCAGCAGCTTAAAGTTGGGACAGGGAATAGCCTATTCACCCCTCCACTTT.

The rearrangement joins TRBV30 to TRBJ2-1; D ambiguous. There are 15 residues in the CDR3. In germline, CDR1 is GTSNPN, CDR2 SVGIG (reference sequence). Trimming cost V 0 bases and J 3 bases, with 12 bases left between them. CDR3 amino acids: CAWSVSPNRYNEQFF. The CDR3, as DNA: TGTGCCTGGAGTGTAAGCCCCAATCGCTACAATGAGCAGTTCTTC.